This T cell receptor beta chain was sequenced in a study of cytomegalovirus exposure and HLA in healthy donors. Overall study findings and caveats: Researchers reported from a later analysis that most CMV-associated TCR beta chains appeared HLA-restricted. A later look showed TCR association rates differing by HLA locus, highest for DRB1 and lowest for HLA-C.

In regard to this clone: Antigen unknown.

Donors were nominally healthy when sampled, though unrecorded immune exposures were likely. V was trimmed by 5 bases and J by 4 bases, leaving 22 bases between them. Germline assignment: CDR1 SGHVS and CDR2 FNYEAQ. CDR3 length: 17 amino acids. The PCR employed 60 Vbeta primers together with 13 Jbeta primers. Sequenced by immunoSEQ multiplex PCR; TCRdb stores in-frame clones only, minus some. The sample yields about 160,000 clones, 60% to 80% seen once. Input material: PBMCs. This clonotype was sampled from a man in his thirties or forties in good health and CMV-seropositive. The rearrangement links TRBV7-6 to TRBJ2-3, with D possibly matching TRBD1 (6 bases). The CDR3 region is CASSPQLGARGADTQYF. As DNA, the CDR3 is TGTGCCAGCAGCCCCCAGTTGGGGGCGCGTGGGGCAGATACGCAGTATTTT.